This TCR beta chain is from a study of CD8 T cells in Susac syndrome. Random hexamers were used to reverse transcribe an amount of roughly 0.5 to 1 ug RNA. MiXCR, applied by TCRdb to the immunoSEQ multiplex PCR reads, yields one record per CDR3 protein. The profile shows 130,000 to 150,000 distinct CDR3 sequences, about 94% of them singletons. The V end lost 3 bases, the J end lost 4 bases, and 6 bases lay between the germline ends. The length of the CDR3 is 11 residues. The germline gives CDR1 SQVTM, CDR2 ANQGSEA. The sample was CD8+ T cells from PBMCs. This chain connects TRBV29-1 to TRBJ1-2; D gene uncertain. This sequence was found in a human donor in good health. The CDR3 DNA reads TGCAGCGTTGAGGGTAGCTATGGCTACACCTTC. Translation: CSVEGSYGYTF.